This entry concerns a single T cell receptor (beta chain). Stated time point: baseline, week 1 (first vaccination visit). Treatment described: pre-vaccination baseline after standard-of-care therapy. Germline CDR1 reads SGHRS; CDR2 reads YFSETQ. The CDR3 consists of 14 residues. V lost 0 bases, J lost 2 bases, and 8 bases lay in between. Using immunoSEQ multiplex PCR, the repertoire was profiled, and TCRdb retains in-frame clones only, with some absent. This table holds approximately 100,000 clones, around nine tenths found once. The entry originates in a study of a mutant IDH1 vaccine in newly diagnosed glioma. Whole-study context: Before enrollment, the patients had been treated with radiotherapy alone, temozolomide alone, or both together. Most of them had received both.

The chain is built from TRBV5-1 and TRBJ2-5; weak D call: TRBD1 (5 bases). This receptor was taken from a woman aged 50 to 65 with glioma. The source material was PBMCs, sampled from a glioma patient treated with radiotherapy, temozolomide or both. CDR3 bases: TGCGCCAGCAGCTTGGCAGGGAATCAAGAGACCCAGTACTTC. Encoded protein: CASSLAGNQETQYF.